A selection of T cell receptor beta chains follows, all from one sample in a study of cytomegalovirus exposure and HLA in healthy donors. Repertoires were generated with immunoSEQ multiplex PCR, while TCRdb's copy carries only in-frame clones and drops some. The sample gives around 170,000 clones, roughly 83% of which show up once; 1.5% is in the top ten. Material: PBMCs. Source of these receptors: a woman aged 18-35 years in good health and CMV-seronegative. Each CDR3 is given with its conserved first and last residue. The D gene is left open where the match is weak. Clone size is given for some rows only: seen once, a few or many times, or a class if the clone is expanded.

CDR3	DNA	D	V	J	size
CASSTGDRYTDTQYF	TGCGCCAGCAGCACCGGGGACAGGTACACAGATACGCAGTATTTT	TRBD1	TRBV5-1	TRBJ2-3	.
CASSRGSRNTGELFF	TGTGCCAGCTCACGCGGTAGCAGGAACACCGGGGAGCTGTTTTTT	.	TRBV18	TRBJ2-2	.
CASSQGFYTDTQYF	TGCGCCAGCAGCCAAGGGTTCTACACAGATACGCAGTATTTT	.	TRBV4-1	TRBJ2-3	.
CASMGTASSYEQYF	TGTGCCAGTATGGGGACAGCCAGCTCCTACGAGCAGTACTTC	TRBD1	TRBV19	TRBJ2-7	.
CASSPTGKAYEQYF	TGTGCCAGCAGTCCAACAGGGAAGGCGTACGAGCAGTACTTC	.	TRBV6-1	TRBJ2-7	.
CASSLYRGSDEQYF	TGTGCCAGCAGCCTATACAGGGGATCAGACGAGCAGTACTTC	TRBD1	TRBV9	TRBJ2-7	.
CASSPGTGTYNEQFF	TGTGCCAGCAGCCCCGGGACAGGTACTTACAATGAGCAGTTCTTC	TRBD1	TRBV5-6	TRBJ2-1	.
CASSYVNNEAFF	TGTGCCAGCAGTTACGTGAACAATGAAGCTTTCTTT	.	TRBV6-6	TRBJ1-1	.
CASGLGTFVSGNTIYF	TGTGCTAGTGGATTGGGGACATTCGTCTCTGGAAACACCATATATTTT	.	TRBV12-5	TRBJ1-3	.
CASSYSSNQPQHF	TGTGCCAGCAGTTACTCGTCGAATCAGCCCCAGCATTTT	.	TRBV6-6	TRBJ1-5	once
CASRGGGWGGYEQYF	TGTGCCAGCAGGGGGGGCGGATGGGGGGGCTACGAGCAGTACTTC	.	TRBV6-5	TRBJ2-7	.
CSVETGMVSYGYTF	TGCAGCGTTGAAACGGGAATGGTTAGCTATGGCTACACCTTC	.	TRBV29-1	TRBJ1-2	few
CASSFGDRGESGYTF	TGCGCCAGCAGCTTTGGGGACAGGGGAGAGAGTGGCTACACCTTC	TRBD1	TRBV5-1	TRBJ1-2	.
CASSLSGSGYTF	TGTGCCAGCAGCTTATCGGGATCTGGCTACACCTTC	.	TRBV7-9	TRBJ1-2	.
CAISKPGAFF	TGTGCCATCTCGAAACCGGGGGCTTTCTTT	.	TRBV11-2	TRBJ1-1	.
CSAGQDYGYTF	TGCAGCGCGGGACAGGACTATGGCTACACCTTC	TRBD1	TRBV29-1	TRBJ1-2	.
CASSLAAHSGNTIYF	TGTGCCAGCAGCTTGGCGGCTCACTCTGGAAACACCATATATTTT	.	TRBV7-9	TRBJ1-3	.
CASSARFLAGGSGANGLTF	TGTGCCAGCAGCGCCCGTTTCCTAGCGGGCGGCTCTGGGGCCAACGGCCTGACTTTC	TRBD2	TRBV11-2	TRBJ2-6	.
CASSLAVSQETQYF	TGCGCCAGCAGCTTGGCCGTCAGCCAAGAGACCCAGTACTTC	.	TRBV5-1	TRBJ2-5	.
CASSPGWGRAQPQHF	TGTGCCAGCTCACCAGGATGGGGGCGGGCTCAGCCCCAGCATTTT	.	TRBV18	TRBJ1-5	once
CAIGTSGGAARVIQYF	TGTGCAATCGGAACTAGCGGGGGGGCAGCACGGGTCATTCAGTACTTC	TRBD2	TRBV10-3	TRBJ2-4	.
CASSQDGGEQYF	TGTGCCAGCAGCCAAGATGGCGGGGAGCAGTACTTC	.	TRBV4-2	TRBJ2-7	.
CASRLPGQVTGYTF	TGTGCCAGCAGGCTTCCGGGACAGGTCACGGGCTACACCTTC	TRBD1	TRBV6-5	TRBJ1-2	.
CASRKRGENEQFF	TGTGCCAGCAGAAAGCGGGGGGAGAATGAGCAGTTCTTC	TRBD2	TRBV6-5	TRBJ2-1	.
CASSLAGKGYEQYF	TGCGCCAGCAGTCTTGCAGGGAAGGGGTACGAGCAGTACTTC	.	TRBV5-1	TRBJ2-7	.
CSVAAGGLAGNTIYF	TGCAGCGTTGCCGCAGGGGGACTCGCTGGAAACACCATATATTTT	TRBD1	TRBV29-1	TRBJ1-3	.
CASSQDLSRVAQPQHF	TGTGCCAGCAGCCAAGATCTTTCGAGGGTAGCCCAGCCCCAGCATTTT	.	TRBV4-2	TRBJ1-5	few
CASSAGLAGGITDTQYF	TGTGCCAGCAGTGCGGGACTAGCGGGGGGCATAACAGATACGCAGTATTTT	TRBD2	TRBV9	TRBJ2-3	once
CASSFKDRDTEAFF	TGTGCCAGCAGCTTTAAGGACAGGGACACTGAAGCTTTCTTT	TRBD1	TRBV11-3	TRBJ1-1	.
CASRRGGETEAFF	TGTGCCAGCAGGCGGGGGGGAGAGACTGAAGCTTTCTTT	.	TRBV7-9	TRBJ1-1	.
CATSRDGGKQETQYF	TGTGCCACCAGCAGAGATGGGGGGAAACAAGAGACCCAGTACTTC	.	TRBV15	TRBJ2-5	.
CASSYGEGELFF	TGTGCCAGCAGTTACGGGGAGGGGGAACTGTTTTTT	.	TRBV6-5	TRBJ1-4	.
CASSFRGRNEKLFF	TGTGCCAGCAGTTTCCGAGGGAGGAATGAAAAACTGTTTTTT	.	TRBV27	TRBJ1-4	.
CASSITTNFRGTGGRYGYTF	TGTGCCAGCAGTATTACTACTAATTTCCGAGGGACAGGGGGTCGGTATGGCTACACCTTC	TRBD1	TRBV28	TRBJ1-2	.
CASSQQGQYYGYTF	TGTGCCAGCAGCCAACAGGGACAGTACTATGGCTACACCTTC	TRBD1	TRBV11-3	TRBJ1-2	once
CASSSGTEYYGYTF	TGTGCCAGCAGCTCCGGGACTGAATACTATGGCTACACCTTC	.	TRBV5-4	TRBJ1-2	few
CASSLASGVPVLLRKLFF	TGTGCCAGCAGCTTAGCTTCAGGGGTCCCAGTTCTTCTTCGAAAACTGTTTTTT	.	TRBV7-8	TRBJ1-4	.
CASFPEPGNTIYF	TGTGCCAGCTTTCCCGAGCCTGGAAACACCATATATTTT	.	TRBV6-1	TRBJ1-3	once
CASSPRTGRNGYTF	TGTGCCAGCAGTCCCAGGACAGGGCGAAATGGCTACACCTTC	TRBD1	TRBV6-1	TRBJ1-2	few
CASSARLVGDTGELFF	TGTGCCAGCAGCGCGCGACTAGTTGGGGACACCGGGGAGCTGTTTTTT	.	TRBV9	TRBJ2-2	once
CASSLASGVMNTEAFF	TGCGCCAGCAGCTTGGCTTCAGGGGTCATGAACACTGAAGCTTTCTTT	.	TRBV5-1	TRBJ1-1	.
CASSERQGSGNTIYF	TGTGCCAGCAGCGAGAGACAGGGATCTGGAAACACCATATATTTT	TRBD1	TRBV9	TRBJ1-3	.
CASSSGFRTDTQYF	TGTGCCAGTAGTTCAGGGTTCCGCACAGATACGCAGTATTTT	.	TRBV19	TRBJ2-3	.
CASSLVAGGYTGELFF	TGTGCCAGCAGCTTGGTGGCAGGGGGGTACACCGGGGAGCTGTTTTTT	.	TRBV7-6	TRBJ2-2	.
CASTYPPPGTGGSDTQYF	TGCGCCAGCACCTATCCTCCACCCGGGACAGGGGGCTCAGATACGCAGTATTTT	TRBD1	TRBV5-1	TRBJ2-3	few
CASSSRTGTFF	TGTGCCAGCAGTTCCCGGACAGGGACTTTCTTT	TRBD1	TRBV28	TRBJ1-1	.
CSSSTYHGTGVVDTEAFF	TGTTCCAGCAGCACCTATCACGGGACAGGGGTTGTTGACACTGAAGCTTTCTTT	TRBD1	TRBV7-9	TRBJ1-1	.